The T cell receptor (beta chain) described here comes from a study of blood T cells in healthy people across ages (dated by TCRdb to between 2015 and 2017). About the study as a whole: In model experiments, template switching captured about one uniquely barcoded TCR beta cDNA molecule for every two T cells. Two additional independent replicas of 1 million unique cDNA reads from the same blood draw were analyzed for two donors (one aged 18 to 30 and one aged 80 or older). Donors of different ages were randomly distributed across sequencing lanes to avoid experimental bias. The donors were split into four age groups: young (average about 16 years), middle-aged (roughly 39), aged (roughly 60) and long-lived (about 74). The study measured age-related changes in TCR beta repertoire diversity using deep sequencing normalized with unique cDNA molecular identifiers. The paper as a whole reports these results and caveats: Observed TCR beta diversity per million T cells fell roughly linearly with age, and a significant reduction was already apparent by age around 40. The long-lived group showed more naive CD4+ T cells, fewer expanded clones and increased TCR diversity than the aged group, suggesting age selection. Since profiling was done on bulk unsorted PBMCs, naive and antigen-experienced compartments could not be conclusively compared. A strong correlation was found between observed TCR beta diversity and the percentage of naive T cells measured by flow cytometry. Estimates of total diversity based on one million sequenced T cells were considered lower bounds and underestimates. The CMV infection status of donors was not known, potentially confounding age-related changes in expanded clonotypes.

The protocol used for the library was 5' RACE. For sequencing, an Illumina HiSeq 2500 was employed. A second PCR of about 7 to 12 cycles was performed with a sample-barcoded 5' primer and a J-beta primer mix. Each TCR beta cDNA molecule received a unique molecular identifier from a template-switch 5' adaptor carrying 12 random nucleotides. At least 2.5 million CDR3-containing paired-end reads were obtained from each sample. First-strand cDNA synthesis was performed from all RNA using the Mint cDNA synthesis kit, with priming by a TRBC-specific oligonucleotide. Following uracil-DNA glycosylase treatment, a first 18-cycle PCR with universal primers M1SS and BC2_uni_R was performed on all cDNA. The original methods were these. Each sample was normalized by randomly selecting 1 million high-quality reads, each carrying a distinct molecular identifier. Reads sharing molecular identifiers were discarded rather than binned into consensus sequences. CDR3 identification, clonotype clustering and error correction used MiTCR with a Q25 quality threshold and the strictest error-elimination algorithm. Lower-bound total TCR beta diversity was estimated with a nonparametric unseen species model using Euler transformation. TCRdb itself trimmed the public reads at Q25 with fastp, ran MiXCR and retained productive beta chains. Here each entry gathers all rows of one CDR3 protein and keeps the most common genes and DNA. TCRdb, not the original authors, processed these V and J calls. For this sample there are around 1.1 million distinct CDR3 sequences; 30% to 40% appear just once. Roughly 14% of the sample is in the top ten clones.

Donors were about 36 systemically healthy Caucasian individuals from Russia aged roughly 6 to 95 years. About 10 milliliters of peripheral blood were collected from each donor into EDTA-treated Vacutainer tubes. PBMCs were isolated by Ficoll-Paque density-gradient centrifugation, with at least 6.5 million obtained per sample. Total RNA was extracted from PBMCs with Trizol reagent, with at least 6 micrograms obtained per sample. For every donor, flow cytometry on a PBMC aliquot measured the percentage of naive CD45RAhigh/CD27high T cells. Worth noting for this clonotype: The clone's antigen remains unknown. Base qualities were left out, and no much larger clone turns up one base away.

V trim: 0 bases; J trim: 7 bases; unmatched bases: 13. For CDR1 and CDR2, the germline V gene lists LGHNA and YSLEER. The cysteine opens and the phenylalanine closes a CDR3 of 17 amino acids. Of all the DNA, just the CDR3 is kept, 51 bases in frame from base 1. Sequences were obtained from blood. This sequence originates from a man aged 18-30 years in good health. This sequence uses TRBV4-3 and TRBJ2-3, with 7 central nucleotides matching TRBD2. CDR3 region: CASSQERAGDQENTQYF. Here is the DNA: TGCGCCAGCAGCCAAGAACGCGCGGGGGACCAAGAGAATACGCAGTATTTT.